Sequencing of this T cell receptor (beta chain) was carried out in a study of vaccination effects on CD4 cells after COVID-19. Overall study findings and caveats: Marked contraction was observed in infection-induced and vaccine-induced clones late after vaccination.

This clone was counted a few times. Its cognate antigen is unknown. The CDR3 runs 14 residues. The germline V gene has CDR1 LNHDA and CDR2 SQIVND (reference sequence). Germline trimming cut 9 bases from V and 7 bases from J; bases unmatched to any gene: 9. Here immunoSEQ multiplex PCR was the method, and the copy in TCRdb shows in-frame clones only, minus some. The table has about 63,000 clones, about 79% seen once; the top ten hold approximately 3.7%. ViraFEST assay sequencing came after antigen-specific CD4+ T cells were expanded with viral peptide pools. With more than 9 days of culture completed, CD4+ T cells were isolated. Having tested negative for nucleocapsid antibodies, the vaccine recipients showed no prior SARS-CoV-2 infection. With roughly 9.1 ug/ml peptides and roughly 11 IU/ml IL-2, 2 million or so PBMC per well were cultured. Half the medium was swapped for IL-2 medium on days 3 and 7.

The chain links TRBV19 to TRBJ1-4; 9 bases fit TRBD1. This clonotype originated in a human donor who received a COVID-19 vaccine. Sequenced here: CD4+ T cells from PBMCs cultured with HCoV-OC43 spike peptides, sampled before COVID-19 vaccination. Subset: HCoV-OC43 spike overlapping peptide pool stimulation. CDR3 DNA sequence: TGTGCCAGCAGGGGGACAGGGCGGGGTGAAAAACTGTTTTTT. Its protein is CASRGTGRGEKLFF.